This T cell receptor (beta chain) was profiled in a study of blood T cell repertoires in COVID-19. Turning to the study itself: Samples taken during acute and convalescent COVID-19 were collected in the United States, Italy and Spain. T cells, B-cell-depleted T cells, or PBMCs provided the cDNA or gDNA that served as material.

Original handling: Reference gene primer amplification yielded estimated nucleated cell counts. TCRdb keeps only in-frame clones here, not all; method: immunoSEQ multiplex PCR. That table supplies the V and J calls and clone size; D and trimming were determined from the DNA. The sample yields approximately 410,000 clones, just over 85% seen once. In germline, CDR1 is SGHTA, CDR2 FQGNSA. The CDR3 consists of 13 residues. The junction had 3 bases not matched to a gene; V was cut back by 2 bases and J by 5 bases. This sequence joins TRBV7-2 and TRBJ2-7; 7 bases are a match to TRBD1. This TCR came from a woman aged 25 to 45 with active or convalescent COVID-19. Sample: peripheral blood. The CDR3 sequence: CASSLLQGNEQYF. CDR3 bases: TGTGCCAGCAGCTTATTACAGGGGAACGAGCAGTACTTC.